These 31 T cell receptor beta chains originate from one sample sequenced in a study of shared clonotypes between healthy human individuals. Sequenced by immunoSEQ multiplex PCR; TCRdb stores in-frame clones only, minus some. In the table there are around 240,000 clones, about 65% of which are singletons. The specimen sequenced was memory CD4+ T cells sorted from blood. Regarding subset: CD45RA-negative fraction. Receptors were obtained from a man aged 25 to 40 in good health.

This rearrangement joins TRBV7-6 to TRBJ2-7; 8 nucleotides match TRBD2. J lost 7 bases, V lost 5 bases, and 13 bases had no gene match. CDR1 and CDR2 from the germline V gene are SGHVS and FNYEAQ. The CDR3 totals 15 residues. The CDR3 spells CASSPLTGGSKEQYF. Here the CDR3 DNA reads TGTGCCAGCAGCCCCCTCACGGGAGGGAGCAAAGAGCAGTACTTC.

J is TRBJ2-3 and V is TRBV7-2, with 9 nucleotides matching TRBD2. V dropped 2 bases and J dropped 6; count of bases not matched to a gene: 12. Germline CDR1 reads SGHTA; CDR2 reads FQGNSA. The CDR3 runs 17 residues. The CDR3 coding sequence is TGTGCCAGCAGCTTAAGTGGGGCGGGAGGGCCAGGGGATACGCAGTATTTT. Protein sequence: CASSLSGAGGPGDTQYF.

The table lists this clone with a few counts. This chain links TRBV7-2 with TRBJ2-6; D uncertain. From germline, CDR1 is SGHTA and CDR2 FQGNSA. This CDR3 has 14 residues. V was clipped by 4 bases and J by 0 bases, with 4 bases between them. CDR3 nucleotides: TGTGCCAGCAGCTACAACTCTGGGGCCAACGTCCTGACTTTC. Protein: CASSYNSGANVLTF.

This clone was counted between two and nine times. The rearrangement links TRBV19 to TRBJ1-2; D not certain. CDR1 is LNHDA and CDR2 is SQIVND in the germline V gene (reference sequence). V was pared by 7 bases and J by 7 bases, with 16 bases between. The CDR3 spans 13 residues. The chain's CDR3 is CASTLTPRFGYTF. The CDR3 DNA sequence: TGTGCCAGTACCCTGACACCCCGTTTTGGCTACACCTTC.

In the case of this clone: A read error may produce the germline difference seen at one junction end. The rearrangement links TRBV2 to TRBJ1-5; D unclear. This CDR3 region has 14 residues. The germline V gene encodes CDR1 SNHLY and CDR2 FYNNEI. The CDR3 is CASSKALSNQPQHF. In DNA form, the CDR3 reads TGTGCCAGCAGTAAAGCACTTAGCAATCAGCCCCAGCATTTT.

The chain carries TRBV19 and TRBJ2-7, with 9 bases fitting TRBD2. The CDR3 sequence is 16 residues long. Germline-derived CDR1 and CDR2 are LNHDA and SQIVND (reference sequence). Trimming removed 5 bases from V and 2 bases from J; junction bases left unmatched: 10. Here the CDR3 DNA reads TGTGCCAGTAGTTTATCTAGCGGGACAAAGACCTACGAGCAGTACTTC. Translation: CASSLSSGTKTYEQYF.

CDR3 protein: CASRKGGAGANVLTF. As DNA, the CDR3 is TGTGCCAGCAGAAAGGGGGGAGCTGGGGCCAACGTCCTGACTTTC. The J gene is TRBJ2-6, the V gene TRBV28; D may be TRBD1 or TRBD2 (6 bases each). Germline CDR1 is MDHEN and CDR2 is SYDVKM. V was cut by 6 bases and J by 2 bases, with 11 bases left in between. The CDR3 covers 15 residues.

For the CDR3, the DNA is TGTGCCAGCAGCTTAGCGATGGGCCTGGCTGGGGGGACCCAGTACTTC. Amino acids: CASSLAMGLAGGTQYF. This rearrangement joins TRBV7-6 to TRBJ2-5, with D perhaps being TRBD1 or TRBD2 (5 bases each). Germline CDR1 is SGHVS and CDR2 is FNYEAQ. Trimming removed 0 bases from V and 7 bases from J, with 18 bases in between. CDR3 length: 16 residues.

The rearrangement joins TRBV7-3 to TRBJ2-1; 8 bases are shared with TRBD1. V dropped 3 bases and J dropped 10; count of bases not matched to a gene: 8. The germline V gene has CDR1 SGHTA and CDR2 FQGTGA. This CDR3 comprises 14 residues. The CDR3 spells CASSFGQGRTEQFF. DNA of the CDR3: TGTGCCAGCAGCTTCGGACAGGGACGGACGGAGCAGTTCTTC.

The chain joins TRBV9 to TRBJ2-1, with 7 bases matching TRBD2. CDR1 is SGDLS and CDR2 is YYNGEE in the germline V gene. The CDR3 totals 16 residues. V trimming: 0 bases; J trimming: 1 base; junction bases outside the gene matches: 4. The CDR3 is CASSVGPAGSYNEQFF. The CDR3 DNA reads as TGTGCCAGCAGCGTAGGCCCAGCGGGGTCCTACAATGAGCAGTTCTTC.

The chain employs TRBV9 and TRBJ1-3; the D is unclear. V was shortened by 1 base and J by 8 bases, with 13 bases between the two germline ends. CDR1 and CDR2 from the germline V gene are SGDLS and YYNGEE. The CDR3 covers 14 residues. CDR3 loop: CASSVRLVGYTIYF. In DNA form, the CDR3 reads TGTGCCAGCAGCGTAAGGCTGGTCGGGTACACCATATATTTT.

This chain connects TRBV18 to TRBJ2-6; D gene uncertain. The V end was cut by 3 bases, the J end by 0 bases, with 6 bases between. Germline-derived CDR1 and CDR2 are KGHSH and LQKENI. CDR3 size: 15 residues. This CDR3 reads CASSPPLSGANVLTF. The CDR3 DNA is TGTGCCAGCTCACCCCCACTCTCTGGGGCCAACGTCCTGACTTTC.

The CDR3 sequence: CASSEWTGSSTNEKLFF. In nucleotides, the CDR3 is TGTGCCAGCAGTGAATGGACAGGCTCCTCAACTAATGAAAAACTGTTTTTT. The J gene is TRBJ1-4, the V gene TRBV25-1; 7 bases agree with TRBD1. CDR3 length: 17 residues. Trimming cost V 1 base and J 0 bases; bases outside gene matches: 5. In germline, CDR1 is MGHDK, CDR2 SYGVNS. The whole variable domain, filled in from reference TRBV25-1 and TRBJ1-4, reads EADIYQTPRYLVIGTGKKITLECSQTMGHDKMYWYQQDPGMELHLIHYSYGVNSTEKGDLSSESTVSRIRTEHFPLTLESARPSHTSQYLCASSEWTGSSTNEKLFFGSGTQLSVL.

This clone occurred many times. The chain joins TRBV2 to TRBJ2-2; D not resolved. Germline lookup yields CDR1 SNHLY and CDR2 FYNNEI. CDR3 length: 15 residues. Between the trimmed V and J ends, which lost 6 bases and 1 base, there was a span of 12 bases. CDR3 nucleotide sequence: TGTGCCAGCAGGCTTTCGCCGGGGAACACCGGGGAGCTGTTTTTT. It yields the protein CASRLSPGNTGELFF.

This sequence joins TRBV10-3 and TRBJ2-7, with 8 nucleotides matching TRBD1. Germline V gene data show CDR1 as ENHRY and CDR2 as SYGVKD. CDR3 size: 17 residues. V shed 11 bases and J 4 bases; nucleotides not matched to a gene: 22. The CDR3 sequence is CALRNPRLGQDTYEQYF. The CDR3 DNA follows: TGTGCCCTTCGCAATCCCCGGCTGGGACAGGATACGTACGAGCAGTACTTC.

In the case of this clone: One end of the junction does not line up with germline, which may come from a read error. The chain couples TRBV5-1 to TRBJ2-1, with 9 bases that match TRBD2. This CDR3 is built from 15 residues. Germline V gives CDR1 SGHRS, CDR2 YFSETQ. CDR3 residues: CASTLTSGSYNEQFF. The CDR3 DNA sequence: TGCGCCAGCACCTTGACTAGCGGCTCCTACAATGAGCAGTTCTTC.

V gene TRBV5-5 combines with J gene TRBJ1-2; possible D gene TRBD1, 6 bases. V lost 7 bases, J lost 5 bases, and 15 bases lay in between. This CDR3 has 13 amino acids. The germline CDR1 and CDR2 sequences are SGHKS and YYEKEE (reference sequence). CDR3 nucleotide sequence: TGTGCCAGCGTACCCCAGGGGTTATATGGCTACACCTTC. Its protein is CASVPQGLYGYTF.

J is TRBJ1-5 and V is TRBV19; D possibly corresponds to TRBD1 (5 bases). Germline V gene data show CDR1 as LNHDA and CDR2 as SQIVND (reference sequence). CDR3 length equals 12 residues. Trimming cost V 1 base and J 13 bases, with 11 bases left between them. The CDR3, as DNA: TGTGCCAGTAGTATAGGGTGGGGGGAACAGCATTTT. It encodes CASSIGWGEQHF.

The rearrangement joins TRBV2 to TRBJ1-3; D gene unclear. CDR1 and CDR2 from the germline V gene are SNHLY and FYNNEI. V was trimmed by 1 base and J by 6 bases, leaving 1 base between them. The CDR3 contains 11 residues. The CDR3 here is CASSEENTIYF. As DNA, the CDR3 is TGTGCCAGCAGTGAAGAAAACACCATATATTTT.

In nucleotides, the CDR3 is TGCGCCAGCAGCTTGGCCTCTGTCGCCTACGAGCAGTACTTC. Its translation: CASSLASVAYEQYF. This chain connects TRBV5-1 to TRBJ2-7, with D hard to call. V dropped 0 bases and J dropped 2 bases, with 9 bases sitting between them. CDR1 SGHRS and CDR2 YFSETQ come from the germline V gene. The CDR3 loop spans 14 amino acids.

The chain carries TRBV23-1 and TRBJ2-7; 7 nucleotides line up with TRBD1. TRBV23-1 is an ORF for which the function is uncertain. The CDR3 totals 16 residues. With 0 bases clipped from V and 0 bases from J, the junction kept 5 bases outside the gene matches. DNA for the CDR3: TGCGCCAGCAGTCAATCCCGAGGGGGCGGCTCCTACGAGCAGTACTTC. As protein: CASSQSRGGGSYEQYF.

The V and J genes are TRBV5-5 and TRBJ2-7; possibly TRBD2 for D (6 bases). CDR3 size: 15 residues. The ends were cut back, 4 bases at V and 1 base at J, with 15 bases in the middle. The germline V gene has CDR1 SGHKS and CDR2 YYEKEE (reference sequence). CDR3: CASSPAGTLSYEQYF. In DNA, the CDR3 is TGTGCCAGCAGCCCCGCGGGGACTCTATCCTACGAGCAGTACTTC.

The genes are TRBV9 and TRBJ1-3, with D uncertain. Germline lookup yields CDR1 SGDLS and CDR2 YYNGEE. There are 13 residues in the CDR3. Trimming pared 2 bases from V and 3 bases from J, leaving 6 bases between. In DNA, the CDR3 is TGTGCCAGCAGCGTCCAAGGTGGAAACACCATATATTTT. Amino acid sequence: CASSVQGGNTIYF. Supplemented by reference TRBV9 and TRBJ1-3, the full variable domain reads DSGVTQTPKHLITATGQRVTLRCSPRSGDLSVYWYQQSLDQGLQFLIQYYNGEERAKGNILERFSAQQFPDLHSELNLSSLELGDSALYFCASSVQGGNTIYFGEGSWLTVV.

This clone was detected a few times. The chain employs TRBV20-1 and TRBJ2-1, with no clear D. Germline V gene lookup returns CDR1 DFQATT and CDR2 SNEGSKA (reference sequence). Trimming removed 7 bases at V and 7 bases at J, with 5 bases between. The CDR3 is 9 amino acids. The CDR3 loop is CSGWNEQFF. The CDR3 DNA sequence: TGCAGTGGATGGAATGAGCAGTTCTTC.

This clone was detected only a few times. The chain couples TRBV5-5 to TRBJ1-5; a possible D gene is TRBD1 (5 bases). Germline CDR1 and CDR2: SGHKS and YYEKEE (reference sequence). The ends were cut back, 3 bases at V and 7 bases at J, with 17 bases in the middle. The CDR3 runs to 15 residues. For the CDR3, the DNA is TGTGCCAGCAGCTCCCTCGGGGGTAGCGGACAGCCCCAGCATTTT. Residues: CASSSLGGSGQPQHF.

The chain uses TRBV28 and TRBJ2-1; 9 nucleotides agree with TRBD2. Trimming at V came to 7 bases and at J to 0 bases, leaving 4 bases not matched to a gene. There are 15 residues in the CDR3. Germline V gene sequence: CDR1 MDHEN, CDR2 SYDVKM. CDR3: CASKTSGYSYNEQFF. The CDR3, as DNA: TGTGCCAGCAAGACTAGCGGATACTCCTACAATGAGCAGTTCTTC.

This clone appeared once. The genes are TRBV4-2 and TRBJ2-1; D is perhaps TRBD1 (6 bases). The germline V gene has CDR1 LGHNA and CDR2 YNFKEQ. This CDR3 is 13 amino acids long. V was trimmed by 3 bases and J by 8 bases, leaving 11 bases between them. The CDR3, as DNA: TGTGCCAGCAGCCAGGGGGCTTGGGATGAGCAGTTCTTC. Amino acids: CASSQGAWDEQFF.

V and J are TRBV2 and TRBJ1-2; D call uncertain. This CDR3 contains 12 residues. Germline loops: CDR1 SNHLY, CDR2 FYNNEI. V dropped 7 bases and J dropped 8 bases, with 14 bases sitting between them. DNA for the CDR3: TGTGCCAGCAATCCGCAGGTTAAAGGCTACACCTTC. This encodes CASNPQVKGYTF.

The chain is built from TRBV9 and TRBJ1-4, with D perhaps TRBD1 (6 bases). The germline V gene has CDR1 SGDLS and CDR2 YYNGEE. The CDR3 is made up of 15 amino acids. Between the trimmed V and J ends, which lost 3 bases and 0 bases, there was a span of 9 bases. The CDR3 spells CASSGDTSTNEKLFF. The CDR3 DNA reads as TGTGCCAGCAGCGGGGACACGTCAACTAATGAAAAACTGTTTTTT.

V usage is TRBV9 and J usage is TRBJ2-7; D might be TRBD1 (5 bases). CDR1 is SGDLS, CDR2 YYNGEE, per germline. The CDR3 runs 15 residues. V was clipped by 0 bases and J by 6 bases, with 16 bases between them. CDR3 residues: CASSVDRFRGCEQYF. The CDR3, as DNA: TGTGCCAGCAGCGTAGATCGCTTTAGGGGCTGCGAGCAGTACTTC.

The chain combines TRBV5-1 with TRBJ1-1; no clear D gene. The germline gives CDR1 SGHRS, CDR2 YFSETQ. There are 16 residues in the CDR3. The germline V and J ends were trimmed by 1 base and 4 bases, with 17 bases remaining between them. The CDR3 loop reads CASSLIGSTWSTEAFF. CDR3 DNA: TGCGCCAGCAGCTTGATAGGCAGCACTTGGAGCACTGAAGCTTTCTTT.